What follows are 5 T cell receptor beta chains derived from one specimen sequenced in a study of a mutant IDH1 vaccine in newly diagnosed glioma. Time point meaning: baseline, week 1 (first vaccination visit). Treatment in this sample: pre-vaccination baseline after standard-of-care therapy. The protocol was immunoSEQ multiplex PCR, while the TCRdb copy is restricted to in-frame clones and leaves out a portion. The sample holds roughly 16,000 clones, approximately 80% seen once. The source was PBMCs, collected from a glioma patient treated with radiotherapy, temozolomide or both. All receptors come from a man aged 35 to 55 with glioma.

This clone was counted a single time. The V call is TRBV19, the J call TRBJ2-2; a possible D gene is TRBD2 (5 bases). V lost 7 bases to trimming and J lost 1 base, with 19 bases between them. Germline assignment: CDR1 LNHDA and CDR2 SQIVND (reference sequence). The CDR3 loop spans 17 amino acids. This chain's CDR3 is CASISEGPGLNTGELFF. The DNA for the CDR3 is TGTGCCAGTATTTCTGAGGGTCCTGGATTGAACACCGGGGAGCTGTTTTTT. The full variable domain, completed using reference TRBV19 and TRBJ2-2, is DGGITQSPKYLFRKEGQNVTLSCEQNLNHDAMYWYRQDPGQGLRLIYYSQIVNDFQKGDIAEGYSVSREKKESFPLTVTSAQKNPTAFYLCASISEGPGLNTGELFFGEGSRLTVL.

This chain joins TRBV6-5 and TRBJ2-5; D tentatively reads TRBD1 or TRBD2 (6 bases each). The J call may not be correct, given that the DNA end is closer to TRBJ2-7. Germline CDR1 MNHEY, CDR2 SVGAGI. The CDR3 is 13 residues long. The CDR3 nucleotides are TGTGCCAGCAGGGGGGGCTGGGCCTACGAGCAGTACTTC. It codes for CASRGGWAYEQYF.

This CDR3 is CASSQDTSGSDEQFF. CDR3 bases: TGTGCCAGCAGCCAAGATACTAGCGGGAGTGATGAGCAGTTCTTC. The chain has TRBV14 and TRBJ2-1; 11 bases match TRBD2. Germline CDR1 SGHDN, CDR2 FVKESK. V lost 0 bases and J lost 8; bases outside the gene matches: 3. CDR3 length equals 15 residues.

This clone occurred once. This chain uses TRBV19 with TRBJ2-3; 7 nucleotides align to TRBD1. CDR3 length: 14 residues. V trimming: 7 bases; J trimming: 4 bases; junction bases outside the gene matches: 8. Germline loops: CDR1 LNHDA, CDR2 SQIVND (reference sequence). The CDR3, as DNA: TGTGCCAGTACTAACGGTAGGGGGCCAGATACGCAGTATTTT. Its protein is CASTNGRGPDTQYF. Full variable domain (remainder filled in from reference TRBV19 and TRBJ2-3): DGGITQSPKYLFRKEGQNVTLSCEQNLNHDAMYWYRQDPGQGLRLIYYSQIVNDFQKGDIAEGYSVSREKKESFPLTVTSAQKNPTAFYLCASTNGRGPDTQYFGPGTRLTVL.

The chain recombines TRBV4-3 with TRBJ2-7; 10 bases match TRBD2. The CDR3 extends over 15 amino acids. The J segment lost 3 bases and the V segment lost 4 bases, leaving 6 bases of the junction unmatched. Germline V gene sequence: CDR1 LGHNA, CDR2 YSLEER. This CDR3 reads CASSPASSGSYEQYF. The CDR3 DNA is TGCGCCAGCAGCCCGGCCTCTAGCGGGAGCTACGAGCAGTACTTC.